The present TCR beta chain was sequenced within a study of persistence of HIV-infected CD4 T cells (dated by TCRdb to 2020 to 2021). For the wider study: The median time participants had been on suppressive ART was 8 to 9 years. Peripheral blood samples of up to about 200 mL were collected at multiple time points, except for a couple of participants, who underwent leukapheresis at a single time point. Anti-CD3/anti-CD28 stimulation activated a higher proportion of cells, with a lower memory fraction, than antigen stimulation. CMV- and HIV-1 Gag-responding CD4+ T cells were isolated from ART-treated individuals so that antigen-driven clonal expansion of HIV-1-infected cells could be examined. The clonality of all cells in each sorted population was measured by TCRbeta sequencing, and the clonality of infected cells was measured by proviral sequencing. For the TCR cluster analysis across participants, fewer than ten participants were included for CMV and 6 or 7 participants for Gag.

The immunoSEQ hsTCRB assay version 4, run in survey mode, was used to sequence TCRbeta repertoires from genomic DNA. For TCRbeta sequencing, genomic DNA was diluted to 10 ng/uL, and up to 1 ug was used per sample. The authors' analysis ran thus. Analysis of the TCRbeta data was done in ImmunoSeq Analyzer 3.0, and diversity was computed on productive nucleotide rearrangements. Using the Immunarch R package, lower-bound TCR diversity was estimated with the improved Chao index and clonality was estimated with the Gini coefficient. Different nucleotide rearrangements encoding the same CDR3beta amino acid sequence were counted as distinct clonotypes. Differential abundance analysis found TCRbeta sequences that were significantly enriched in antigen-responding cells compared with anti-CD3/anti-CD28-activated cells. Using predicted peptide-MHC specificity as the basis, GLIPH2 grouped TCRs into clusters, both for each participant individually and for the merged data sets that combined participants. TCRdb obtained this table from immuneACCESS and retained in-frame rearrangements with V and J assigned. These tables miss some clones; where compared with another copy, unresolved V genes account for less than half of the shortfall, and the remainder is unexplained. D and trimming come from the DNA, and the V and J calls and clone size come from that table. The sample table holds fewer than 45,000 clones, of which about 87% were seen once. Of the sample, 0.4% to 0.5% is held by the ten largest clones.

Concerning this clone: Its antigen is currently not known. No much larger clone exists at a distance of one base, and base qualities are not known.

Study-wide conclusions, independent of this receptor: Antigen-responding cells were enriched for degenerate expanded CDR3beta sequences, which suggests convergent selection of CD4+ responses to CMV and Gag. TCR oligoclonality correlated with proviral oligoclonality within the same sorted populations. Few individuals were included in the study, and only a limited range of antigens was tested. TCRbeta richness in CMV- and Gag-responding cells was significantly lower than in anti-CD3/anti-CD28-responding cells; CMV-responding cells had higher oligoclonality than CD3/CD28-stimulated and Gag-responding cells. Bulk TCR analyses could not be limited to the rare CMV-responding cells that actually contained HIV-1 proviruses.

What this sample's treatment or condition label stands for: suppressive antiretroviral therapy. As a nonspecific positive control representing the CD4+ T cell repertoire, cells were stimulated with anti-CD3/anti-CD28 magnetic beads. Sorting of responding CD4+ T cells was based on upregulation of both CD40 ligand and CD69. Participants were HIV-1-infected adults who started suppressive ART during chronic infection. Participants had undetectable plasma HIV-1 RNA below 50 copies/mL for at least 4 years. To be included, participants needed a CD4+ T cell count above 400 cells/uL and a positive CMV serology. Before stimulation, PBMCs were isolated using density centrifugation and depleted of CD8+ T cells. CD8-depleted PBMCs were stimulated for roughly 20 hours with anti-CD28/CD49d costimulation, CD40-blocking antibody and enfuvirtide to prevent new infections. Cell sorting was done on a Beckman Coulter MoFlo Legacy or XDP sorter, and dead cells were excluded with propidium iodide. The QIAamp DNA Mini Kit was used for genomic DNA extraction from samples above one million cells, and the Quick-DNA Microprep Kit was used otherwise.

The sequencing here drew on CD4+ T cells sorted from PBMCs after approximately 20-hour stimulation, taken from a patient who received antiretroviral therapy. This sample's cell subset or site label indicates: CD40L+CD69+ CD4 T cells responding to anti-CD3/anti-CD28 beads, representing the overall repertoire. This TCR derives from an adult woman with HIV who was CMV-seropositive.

The base sequence is TGTGCCAGCAGACAGGGACTCGCGAGCAATCAGCCCCAGCATTTT. Its product reads: CASRQGLASNQPQHF. Rearrangement joined TRBV5-5 to TRBJ1-5, with a tentative D gene TRBD1 over 6 matching bases. Measured from the cysteine to the phenylalanine, the CDR3 is 15 residues long. This entry keeps only the CDR3 DNA: 45 bases, framed from base 1. CDR1 and CDR2 are drawn from the germline V gene (reference sequence): SGHKS, YYEKEE. Cut back by 5 bases and 1 base, the V and J ends lie 13 bases apart.